Each of the 22 T cell receptor beta chains below was sequenced from the same sample in a study of OX40 agonist ivuxolimab in advanced cancers. This table comes from immunoSEQ multiplex PCR, and its TCRdb copy is limited to in-frame clones, with some not included. This table holds around 70,000 clones, approximately 86% found once. This material consisted of CD4+ or CD8+ T cells sorted from blood, taken in a trial of the OX40 agonist ivuxolimab. Receptor source: an adult with an advanced solid tumor such as melanoma, head and neck, liver or kidney cancer.

The CDR3 sequence: CASSLSPTGHTYEQYF. CDR3 coding DNA: TGTGCCAGCAGTTTATCCCCCACAGGGCACACCTACGAGCAGTACTTC. This rearrangement joins TRBV27 to TRBJ2-7, with D perhaps TRBD1 (6 bases). Germline assignment: CDR1 MNHEY and CDR2 SMNVEV (reference sequence). This CDR3 has 16 residues. The V and J ends lost 0 bases and 2 bases respectively, with 14 bases between them.

CDR3 DNA: TGTGCCAGCAGCTTAAACCCTGGCAGGGTAAACTCACGGAACCTCTGGGAGCAGTACTTC. This gives the protein CASSLNPGRVNSRNLWEQYF. The rearrangement links TRBV7-3 to TRBJ2-7; maybe TRBD1 (5 bases). Trimming removed 1 base at V and 7 bases at J, with 32 bases between. This CDR3 has 20 amino acids. CDR1 SGHTA and CDR2 FQGTGA come from the germline V gene.

The genes are TRBV27 and TRBJ2-5; D is possibly TRBD1 (5 bases). This CDR3 comprises 14 residues. Germline-derived CDR1 and CDR2 are MNHEY and SMNVEV (reference sequence). Trimming shortened V by 5 bases and J by 1 base, and 11 bases separated the two germline ends. In DNA, the CDR3 is TGTGCCAGCAGTGTTCAGGGAACCCAAGAGACCCAGTACTTC. Its translation: CASSVQGTQETQYF.

The CDR3 region is CASSEAGGSRGAGELFF. CDR3 bases: TGTGCCAGCAGTGAAGCGGGAGGGTCGCGGGGGGCCGGGGAGCTGTTTTTT. The chain employs TRBV6-1 and TRBJ2-2; 8 bases are shared with TRBD2. CDR1 is MNHNS, CDR2 SASEGT, per germline. V trimming: 0 bases; J trimming: 6 bases; junction bases outside the gene matches: 9. This CDR3 has 17 residues.

This sequence joins TRBV2 and TRBJ1-6, with 7 bases matching TRBD1. Trimming took 3 bases from V and 9 from J; bases not matched to a gene: 14. The germline CDR1 and CDR2 sequences are SNHLY and FYNNEI. The CDR3 totals 17 residues. The CDR3 DNA follows: TGTGCCAGCAGTGATAACCGTGTGAGGGGGCTGCGTTCACCCCTCCACTTT. Translated: CASSDNRVRGLRSPLHF.

The V gene is TRBV11-2, the J gene TRBJ2-1, with D hard to call. Germline V gene sequence: CDR1 SGHAT, CDR2 FQNNGV. Trimming pared 1 base from V and 5 bases from J, leaving 12 bases between. The CDR3 has 15 amino acids. CDR3 in amino acids: CASSLGRISHNEQFF. The DNA of the CDR3 is TGTGCCAGCAGCTTAGGGAGAATCAGTCACAATGAGCAGTTCTTC.

V usage is TRBV5-8 and J usage is TRBJ1-5; D possibly corresponds to TRBD1 (6 bases). The V and J ends lost 1 base and 4 bases respectively, with 9 bases between them. CDR1 and CDR2 (germline): SGHTS, YDEGEE. This CDR3 region has 14 residues. The CDR3 reads CASSLWQGNQPQHF. DNA for the CDR3: TGTGCCAGCAGCTTGTGGCAGGGGAATCAGCCCCAGCATTTT.

V and J are TRBV6-5 and TRBJ2-3, with D perhaps TRBD2 (7 bases). Germline V lookup: CDR1 MNHEY, CDR2 SVGAGI. The CDR3 runs 12 residues. The germline V and J ends were trimmed by 8 bases and 5 bases, with 11 bases remaining between them. DNA for the CDR3: TGTGCCAGCGGGGGGGCCCAAGATACGCAGTATTTT. It encodes CASGGAQDTQYF.

In its sample, this clone was seen a few times. Mismatch with germline at one junction end may stem from a read error. V and J are TRBV7-9 and TRBJ2-5; tentatively, D is TRBD1 (6 bases). This CDR3 spans 11 amino acids. CDR1 is SEHNR and CDR2 is FQNEAQ in the germline V gene (reference sequence). CDR3 DNA sequence: TGTGCCAGCAGCTTATTAGGGGCAGGGGACTTC. As protein: CASSLLGAGDF.

The genes are TRBV7-2 and TRBJ2-5; D unclear. Germline assignment: CDR1 SGHTA and CDR2 FQGNSA. Trimming left V 1 base short and J 5 bases short, with 5 bases between. This CDR3 has 12 amino acids. CDR3 nucleotide sequence: TGTGCCAGCAGCTTAGGGACGGAGACCCAGTACTTC. Translating it yields CASSLGTETQYF.

The chain uses TRBV5-6 and TRBJ1-1; D gene unclear. Germline-derived CDR1 and CDR2 are SGHDT and YYEEEE. The V end was cut by 0 bases, the J end by 0 bases, with 6 bases between. The CDR3 loop spans 14 amino acids. Here the CDR3 DNA reads TGTGCCAGCAGCTTGGTTCAAGTGAACACTGAAGCTTTCTTT. Protein: CASSLVQVNTEAFF.

This rearrangement joins TRBV7-9 to TRBJ1-2; D perhaps matches TRBD1 (5 bases). The CDR3 runs to 14 residues. Germline V gives CDR1 SEHNR, CDR2 FQNEAQ (reference sequence). The germline V and J ends were trimmed by 7 bases and 5 bases, with 17 bases remaining between them. CDR3 protein: CASTRRGIEYGYTF. The CDR3 DNA reads TGTGCCAGCACCCGACGGGGGATAGAATATGGCTACACCTTC.

The rearrangement uses TRBV7-9 and TRBJ2-1, with 12 bases lining up with TRBD1. Looked up from germline, CDR1 is SEHNR and CDR2 is FQNEAQ (reference sequence). This CDR3 has 14 residues. V dropped 7 bases and J dropped 7; count of bases not matched to a gene: 5. DNA of the CDR3: TGTGCCAGCAATCCGGGACAGGGGGCGAATGAGCAGTTCTTC. Translation gives CASNPGQGANEQFF.

The chain recombines TRBV4-2 with TRBJ1-2; maybe TRBD1 (6 bases). This CDR3 is 12 amino acids long. In germline, CDR1 is LGHNA, CDR2 YNFKEQ. V was shortened by 6 bases and J by 8 bases, with 13 bases between the two germline ends. The CDR3 sequence: CASSMGGGGYTF. CDR3 coding DNA: TGTGCCAGCAGTATGGGGGGCGGGGGCTACACCTTC.

CDR3 region: CASSGDSGYGYTF. CDR3 DNA: TGTGCCAGCAGCGGTGACTCGGGCTATGGCTACACCTTC. The chain is built from TRBV6-1 and TRBJ1-2; D is unresolved. Germline values: CDR1 MNHNS, CDR2 SASEGT. With 6 bases removed from V and 4 bases from J, the gap between germline ends came to 12 bases. The CDR3 runs to 13 residues.

The chain joins TRBV7-8 to TRBJ1-1, with D hard to call. CDR1 is SGHVS, CDR2 FQNEAQ, per germline. This CDR3 comprises 14 residues. Trimming pared 1 base from V and 0 bases from J, leaving 6 bases between. CDR3 sequence: CASSLVTLNTEAFF. CDR3 bases: TGTGCCAGCAGCTTAGTAACCCTGAACACTGAAGCTTTCTTT.

J is TRBJ1-2 and V is TRBV29-1; D may be TRBD1 (6 bases). V was trimmed by 0 bases and J by 8 bases, leaving 13 bases between them. CDR3 length: 13 amino acids. Germline loops: CDR1 SQVTM, CDR2 ANQGSEA. The CDR3 protein is CSVEEGGRKGYTF. CDR3 nucleotides: TGCAGCGTTGAAGAGGGGGGCAGGAAGGGCTACACCTTC.

The V gene is TRBV9, the J gene TRBJ1-4; tentative D call: TRBD1 (5 bases). CDR1 SGDLS and CDR2 YYNGEE come from the germline V gene. V was trimmed by 4 bases and J by 0 bases, leaving 16 bases between them. The CDR3 length is 17 residues. Here the CDR3 reads CASSSPDGGATNEKLFF. CDR3 bases: TGTGCCAGCAGCTCTCCGGACGGGGGGGCAACTAATGAAAAACTGTTTTTT.

This rearrangement joins TRBV11-2 to TRBJ2-1, with 7 bases identical to TRBD1. The CDR3 is 15 amino acids. Germline CDR1 is SGHAT and CDR2 is FQNNGV. Germline trimming cut 5 bases from V and 6 bases from J; bases unmatched to any gene: 10. CDR3 sequence: CASSRGQSPSNEQFF. The CDR3 DNA is TGTGCCAGCAGCCGGGGACAGTCCCCCTCCAATGAGCAGTTCTTC. The variable domain in full, with the rest retrieved from reference TRBV11-2 and TRBJ2-1, is EAGVAQSPRYKIIEKRQSVAFWCNPISGHATLYWYQQILGQGPKLLIQFQNNGVVDDSQLPKDRFSAERLKGVDSTLKIQPAKLEDSAVYLCASSRGQSPSNEQFFGPGTRLTVL.

The chain is built from TRBV5-1 and TRBJ2-7; TRBD2 matches 8 bases. Germline CDR1 is SGHRS and CDR2 is YFSETQ. V lost 4 bases, J lost 3 bases, and 6 bases stayed unmatched. This CDR3 is built from 14 residues. CDR3 coding DNA: TGCGCCAGCAGCCGGGGGGGCCCACTCTACGAGCAGTACTTC. This gives the protein CASSRGGPLYEQYF.

The V gene is TRBV18, the J gene TRBJ1-4; possibly TRBD1 for D (5 bases). Germline assignment: CDR1 KGHSH and CDR2 LQKENI. V shed 3 bases and J shed 5 bases, with 13 bases lying between them. CDR3 length equals 15 residues. CDR3 bases: TGTGCCAGCTCACCTTCGTCAGGGCCGAATGAAAAACTGTTTTTT. It codes for CASSPSSGPNEKLFF.

The V call is TRBV5-1, the J call TRBJ2-7, with 7 bases aligning to TRBD2. The CDR3 has 13 residues. With 4 bases clipped from V and 6 bases from J, the junction kept 7 bases outside the gene matches. Germline V CDR1 and CDR2: SGHRS, YFSETQ. The CDR3 spells CASSLGGSTEQYF. The CDR3 DNA reads TGCGCCAGCAGCCTGGGAGGGTCGACCGAGCAGTACTTC.